This TCR beta chain was recorded in a study of CD8 T cells in Susac syndrome. With random hexamers, reverse transcription was performed on about 0.5 to 1 ug of RNA. One entry per CDR3 protein results from TCRdb running MiXCR on the immunoSEQ multiplex PCR reads. The data contain fewer than 100,000 distinct CDR3 sequences, 75% to 95% of them singletons. The source material was CD8+ T cells from PBMCs. The sequence was obtained from a human donor with multiple sclerosis.

CDR3 amino acids: CASIPRDSTFYEQYF. In nucleotides, the CDR3 is TGTGCCAGCATTCCCCGGGACTCGACTTTCTACGAGCAGTACTTC. This chain uses TRBV6-2 or TRBV6-3 with TRBJ2-7; D perhaps matches TRBD2 (6 bases). The CDR3 covers 15 residues. The germline V gene has CDR1 MNHEY and CDR2 SVGEGT. V lost 7 bases and J 3 bases, leaving 19 bases between the germline ends.